This TCR beta chain appears in the sequencing data of a study of T-cell memory formation after mild COVID-19. The study's findings and limits: A balance of CD4 and CD8 characterized clones contracting day 15 to 85, whereas later expanders leaned CD4+. The main location of contracting CD4+ clones was CM and EM, and that of contracting CD8+ clones was EMRA.

CDR3 size: 15 residues. Constant-segment primers were used for 5'RACE, and the resulting TCR alpha and TCR beta cDNA libraries carried sample barcodes and UMIs. TCRdb re-called the 5' RACE reads through MiXCR, storing one row per CDR3 protein. The sample has about 350,000 distinct CDR3 sequences, 12% to 15% seen once. With respect to this clonotype: Its antigen is as yet unknown.

The rearrangement joins TRBV21-1 to TRBJ2-7; the D call in the table, TRBD2, was not verified against the DNA. TRBV21-1 corresponds to a pseudogene. Sample: PBMCs or a T cell subset sorted from them (not recorded which). The origin of this receptor is a man aged 18 to 29 who had mild COVID-19 (a few samples of this study predate the infection). Cell type and time point are not known. CDR3 DNA sequence: TGTGCCAGCAGCAAGAAGACAAACCTCCTGTACGAGCAGTACGTC. It translates to CASSKKTNLLYEQYV.